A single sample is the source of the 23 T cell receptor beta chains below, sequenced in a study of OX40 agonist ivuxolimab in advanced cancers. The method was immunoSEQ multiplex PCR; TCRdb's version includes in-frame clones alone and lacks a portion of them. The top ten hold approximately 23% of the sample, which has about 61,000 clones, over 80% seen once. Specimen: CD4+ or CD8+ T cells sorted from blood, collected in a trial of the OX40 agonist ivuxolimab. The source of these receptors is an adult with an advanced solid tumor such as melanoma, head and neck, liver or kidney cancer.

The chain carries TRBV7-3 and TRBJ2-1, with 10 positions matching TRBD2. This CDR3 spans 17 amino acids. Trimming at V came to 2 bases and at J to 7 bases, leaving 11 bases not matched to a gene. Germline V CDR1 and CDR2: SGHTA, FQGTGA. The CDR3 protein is CASSLVVASGGSNEQFF. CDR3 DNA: TGTGCCAGCAGCTTAGTGGTGGCTAGCGGGGGTTCAAATGAGCAGTTCTTC.

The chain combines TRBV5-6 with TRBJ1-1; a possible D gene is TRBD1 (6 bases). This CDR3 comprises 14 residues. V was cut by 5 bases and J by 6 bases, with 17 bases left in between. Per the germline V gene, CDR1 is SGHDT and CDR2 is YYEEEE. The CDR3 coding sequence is TGTGCCAGCAGGGACGCTACAGGGTTCGCTGAAGCTTTCTTT. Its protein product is CASRDATGFAEAFF.

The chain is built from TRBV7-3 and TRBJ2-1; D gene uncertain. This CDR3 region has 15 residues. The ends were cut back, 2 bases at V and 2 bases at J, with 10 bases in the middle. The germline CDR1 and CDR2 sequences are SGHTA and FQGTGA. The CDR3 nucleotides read TGTGCCAGCAGCTTAGGAGTGGTACCCTACAATGAGCAGTTCTTC. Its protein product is CASSLGVVPYNEQFF.

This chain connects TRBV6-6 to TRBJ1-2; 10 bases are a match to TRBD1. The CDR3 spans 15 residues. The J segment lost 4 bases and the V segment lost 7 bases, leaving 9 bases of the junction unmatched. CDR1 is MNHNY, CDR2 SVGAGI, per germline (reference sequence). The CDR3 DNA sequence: TGTGCCAGCATGTCGGGACAGGGGATTGCCTATGGCTACACCTTC. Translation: CASMSGQGIAYGYTF.

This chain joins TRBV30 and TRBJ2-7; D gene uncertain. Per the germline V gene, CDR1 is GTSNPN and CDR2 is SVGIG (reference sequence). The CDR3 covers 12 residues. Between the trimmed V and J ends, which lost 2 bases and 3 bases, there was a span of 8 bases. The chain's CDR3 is CAWSRTYYEQYF. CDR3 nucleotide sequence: TGTGCCTGGAGTCGAACTTACTACGAGCAGTACTTC. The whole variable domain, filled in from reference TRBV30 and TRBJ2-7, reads SQTIHQWPATLVQPVGSPLSLECTVEGTSNPNLYWYRQAAGRGLQLLFYSVGIGQISSEVPQNLSASRPQDRQFILSSKKLLLSDSGFYLCAWSRTYYEQYFGPGTRLTVT.

CDR3 nucleotide sequence: TGTGCCAGCAGTGATTCGGAGCAAGAAGATGAGCAGTTCTTC. Its protein product is CASSDSEQEDEQFF. The chain carries TRBV25-1 and TRBJ2-1; D is uncertain. Germline CDR1 MGHDK, CDR2 SYGVNS. This CDR3 contains 14 residues. V was cut by 3 bases and J by 8 bases, with 14 bases left in between.

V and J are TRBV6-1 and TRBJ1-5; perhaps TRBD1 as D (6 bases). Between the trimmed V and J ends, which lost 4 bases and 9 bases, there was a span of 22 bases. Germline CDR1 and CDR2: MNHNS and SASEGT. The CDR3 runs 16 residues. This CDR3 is CASSGKGQRVRAPQHF. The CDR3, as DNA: TGTGCCAGCAGTGGTAAAGGACAGCGGGTGCGGGCGCCCCAGCATTTT.

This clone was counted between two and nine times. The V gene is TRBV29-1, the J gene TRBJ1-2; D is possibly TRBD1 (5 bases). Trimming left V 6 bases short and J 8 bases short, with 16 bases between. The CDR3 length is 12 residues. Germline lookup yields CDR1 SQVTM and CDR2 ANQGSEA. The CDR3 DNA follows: TGCAGCGTGGCGGGTGAGGGACCAGGCTACACCTTC. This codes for CSVAGEGPGYTF.

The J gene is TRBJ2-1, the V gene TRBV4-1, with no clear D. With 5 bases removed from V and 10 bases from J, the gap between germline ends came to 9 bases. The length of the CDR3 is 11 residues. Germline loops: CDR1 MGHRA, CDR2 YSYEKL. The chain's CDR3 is CASSNPGEQFF. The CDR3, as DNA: TGCGCCAGCAGCAACCCCGGGGAGCAGTTCTTC.

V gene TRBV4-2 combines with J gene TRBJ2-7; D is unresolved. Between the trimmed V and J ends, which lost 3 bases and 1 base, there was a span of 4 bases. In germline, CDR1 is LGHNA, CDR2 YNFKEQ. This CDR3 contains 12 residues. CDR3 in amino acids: CASSHASYEQYF. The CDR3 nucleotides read TGTGCCAGCAGCCACGCTTCCTACGAGCAGTACTTC.

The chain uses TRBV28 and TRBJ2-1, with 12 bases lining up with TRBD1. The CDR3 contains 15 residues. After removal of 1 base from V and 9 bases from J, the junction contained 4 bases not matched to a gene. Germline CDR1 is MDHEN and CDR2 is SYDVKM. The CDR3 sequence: CASSLYGTGGFEQFF. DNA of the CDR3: TGTGCCAGCAGTTTATATGGGACAGGGGGCTTTGAGCAGTTCTTC.

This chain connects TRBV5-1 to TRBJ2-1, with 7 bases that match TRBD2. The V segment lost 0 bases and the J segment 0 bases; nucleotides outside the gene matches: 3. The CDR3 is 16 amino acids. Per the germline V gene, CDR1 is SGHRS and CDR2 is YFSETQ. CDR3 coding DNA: TGCGCCAGCAGCTTGGTGCGGGAGAGCTCCTACAATGAGCAGTTCTTC. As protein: CASSLVRESSYNEQFF.

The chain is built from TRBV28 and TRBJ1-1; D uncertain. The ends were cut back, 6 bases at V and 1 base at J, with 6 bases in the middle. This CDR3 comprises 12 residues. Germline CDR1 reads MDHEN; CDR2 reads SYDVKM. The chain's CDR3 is CASSPWNTEAFF. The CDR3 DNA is TGTGCCAGCAGCCCATGGAACACTGAAGCTTTCTTT.

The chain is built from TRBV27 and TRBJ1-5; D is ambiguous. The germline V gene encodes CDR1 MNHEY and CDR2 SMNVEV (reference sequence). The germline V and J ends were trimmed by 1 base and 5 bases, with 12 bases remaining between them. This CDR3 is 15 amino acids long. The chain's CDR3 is CASSLLSRSHQPQHF. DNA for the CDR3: TGTGCCAGCAGTTTATTGTCTAGGTCTCATCAGCCCCAGCATTTT.

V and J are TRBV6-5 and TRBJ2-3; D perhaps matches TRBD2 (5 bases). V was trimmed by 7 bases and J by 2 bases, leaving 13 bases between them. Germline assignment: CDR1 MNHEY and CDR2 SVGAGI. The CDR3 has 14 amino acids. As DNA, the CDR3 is TGTGCCAGCACTGGGAGCCCCTACACAGATACGCAGTATTTT. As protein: CASTGSPYTDTQYF.

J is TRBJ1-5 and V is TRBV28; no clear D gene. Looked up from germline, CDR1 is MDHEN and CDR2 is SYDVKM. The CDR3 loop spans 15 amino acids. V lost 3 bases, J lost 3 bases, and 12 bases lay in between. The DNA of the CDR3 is TGTGCCAGCAGTTTTCTTCGGGGTCCCAATCAGCCCCAGCATTTT. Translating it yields CASSFLRGPNQPQHF. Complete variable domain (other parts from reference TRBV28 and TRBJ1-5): DVKVTQSSRYLVKRTGEKVFLECVQDMDHENMFWYRQDPGLGLRLIYFSYDVKMKEKGDIPEGYSVSREKKERFSLILESASTNQTSMYLCASSFLRGPNQPQHFGDGTRLSIL.

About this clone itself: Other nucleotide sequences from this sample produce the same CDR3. CDR3: CASSLEGYNEQFF. DNA of the CDR3: TGTGCCAGCAGTTTGGAAGGGTACAATGAGCAGTTCTTC. V gene TRBV27 combines with J gene TRBJ2-1; D not certain. CDR1 is MNHEY and CDR2 is SMNVEV in the germline V gene (reference sequence). Trimming left V 3 bases short and J 4 bases short, with 7 bases between. The CDR3 has 13 amino acids.

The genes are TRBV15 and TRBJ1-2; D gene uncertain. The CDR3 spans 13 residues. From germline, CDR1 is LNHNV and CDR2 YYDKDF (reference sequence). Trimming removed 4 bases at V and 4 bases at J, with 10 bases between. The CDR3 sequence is CATSMGFLYGYTF. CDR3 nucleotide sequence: TGTGCCACCAGCATGGGGTTCCTCTATGGCTACACCTTC.

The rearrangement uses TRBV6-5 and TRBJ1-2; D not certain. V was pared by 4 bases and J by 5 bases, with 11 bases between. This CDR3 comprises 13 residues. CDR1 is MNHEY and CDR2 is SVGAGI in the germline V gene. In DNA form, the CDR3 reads TGTGCCAGCAGTTCATCCCCACCATATGGCTACACCTTC. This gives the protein CASSSSPPYGYTF.

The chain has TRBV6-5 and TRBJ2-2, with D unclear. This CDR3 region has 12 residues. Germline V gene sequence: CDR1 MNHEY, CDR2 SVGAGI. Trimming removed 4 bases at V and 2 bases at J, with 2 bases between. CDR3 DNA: TGTGCCAGCAGTTCTAACACCGGGGAGCTGTTTTTT. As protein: CASSSNTGELFF.

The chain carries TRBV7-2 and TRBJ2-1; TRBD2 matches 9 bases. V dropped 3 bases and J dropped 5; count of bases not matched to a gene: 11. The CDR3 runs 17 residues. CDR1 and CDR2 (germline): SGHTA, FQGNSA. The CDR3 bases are TGTGCCAGCAGCTTTAGAATTGGGACTAGCAGAAACAATGAGCAGTTCTTC. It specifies CASSFRIGTSRNNEQFF. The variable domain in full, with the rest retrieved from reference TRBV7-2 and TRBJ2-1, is GAGVSQSPSNKVTEKGKDVELRCDPISGHTALYWYRQSLGQGLEFLIYFQGNSAPDKSGLPSDRFSAERTGGSVSTLTIQRTQQEDSAVYLCASSFRIGTSRNNEQFFGPGTRLTVL.

The CDR3 sequence is CASSLRGAYVNQPQHF. The CDR3, as DNA: TGTGCCAGCAGTTTACGGGGGGCATATGTCAATCAGCCCCAGCATTTT. The J gene is TRBJ1-5, the V gene TRBV28; D possibly corresponds to TRBD1 (6 bases). Trimming took off 2 bases at V and 3 bases at J, with 14 bases between the two ends. This CDR3 has 16 amino acids. Germline CDR1 is MDHEN and CDR2 is SYDVKM.

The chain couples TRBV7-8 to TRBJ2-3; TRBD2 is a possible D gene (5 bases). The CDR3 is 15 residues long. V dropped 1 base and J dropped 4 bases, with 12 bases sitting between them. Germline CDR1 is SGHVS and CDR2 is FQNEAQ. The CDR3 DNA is TGTGCCAGCAGCTTAGTCGAAGAGGGCGCAGATACGCAGTATTTT. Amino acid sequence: CASSLVEEGADTQYF.